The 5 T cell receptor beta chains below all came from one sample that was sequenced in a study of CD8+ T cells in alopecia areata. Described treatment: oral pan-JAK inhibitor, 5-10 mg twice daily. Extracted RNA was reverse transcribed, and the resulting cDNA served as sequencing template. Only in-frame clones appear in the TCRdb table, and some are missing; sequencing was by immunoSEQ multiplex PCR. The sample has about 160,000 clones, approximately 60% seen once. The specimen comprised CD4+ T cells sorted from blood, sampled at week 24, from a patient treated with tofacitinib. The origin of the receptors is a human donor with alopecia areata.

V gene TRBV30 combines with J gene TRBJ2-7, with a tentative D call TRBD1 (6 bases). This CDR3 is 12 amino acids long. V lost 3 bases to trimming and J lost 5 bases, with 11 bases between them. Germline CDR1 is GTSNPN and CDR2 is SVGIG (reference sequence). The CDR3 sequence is CAWRGRGHEQYF. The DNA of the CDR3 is TGTGCCTGGAGGGGCAGGGGCCACGAGCAGTACTTC.

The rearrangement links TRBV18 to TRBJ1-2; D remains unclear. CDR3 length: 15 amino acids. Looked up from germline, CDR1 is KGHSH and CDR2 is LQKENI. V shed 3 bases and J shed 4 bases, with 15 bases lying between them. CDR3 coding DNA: TGTGCCAGCTCACCCCCCGCTCGGGAAGCCTATGGCTACACCTTC. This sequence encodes CASSPPAREAYGYTF.

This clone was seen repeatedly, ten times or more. The chain's CDR3 is CASFSGLAGSSDTQYF. The CDR3, as DNA: TGTGCCAGCTTTTCGGGACTAGCGGGGAGCTCCGATACGCAGTATTTT. This chain links TRBV7-8 with TRBJ2-3; 13 bases are a match to TRBD2. With 8 bases clipped from V and 6 bases from J, the junction kept 11 bases outside the gene matches. Germline V CDR1 and CDR2: SGHVS, FQNEAQ. This CDR3 has 16 residues.

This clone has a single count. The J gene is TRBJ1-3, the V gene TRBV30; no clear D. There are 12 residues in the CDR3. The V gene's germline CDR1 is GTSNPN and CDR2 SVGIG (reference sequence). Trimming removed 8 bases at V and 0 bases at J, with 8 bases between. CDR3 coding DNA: TGTGCCCTAAGCCCCTCTGGAAACACCATATATTTT. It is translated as CALSPSGNTIYF.

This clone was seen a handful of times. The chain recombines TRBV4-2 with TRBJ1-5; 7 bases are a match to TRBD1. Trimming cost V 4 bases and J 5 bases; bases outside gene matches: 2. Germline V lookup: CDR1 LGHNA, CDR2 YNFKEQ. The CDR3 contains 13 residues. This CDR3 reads CASSRDSDQPQHF. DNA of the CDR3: TGTGCCAGCAGCCGGGACAGTGATCAGCCCCAGCATTTT.